This note documents a single T cell receptor beta chain sequence. Antigen: not known. Treatment noted: around 19 received Ad26.COV2.S at low or high dose, single or two shots; roughly five received placebo; per-sample allocation not given. Sample collection was performed on day 63 after the first vaccine or placebo injection. The sample originates from a study of Ad26.COV2.S vaccination and SARS-CoV-2 variants. Produced via immunoSEQ multiplex PCR; TCRdb's table is partial and in-frame only. The sample lists under 550,000 clones, 70% to 90% occurring once. Study-level results: Vaccinated and placebo-treated recipients had similar non-spike TCR breadth. Those who received the vaccine showed greater spike-specific TCR breadth than those given placebo.

Per the germline V gene, CDR1 is SGHTA and CDR2 is FQGNSA. With 5 bases removed from V and 2 bases from J, the gap between germline ends came to 13 bases. The CDR3 covers 14 residues. The sequencing here drew on peripheral blood, taken in a trial of Ad26.COV2.S vaccine versus placebo. This receptor was identified in a person aged 18-65 years who received the Ad26.COV2.S COVID-19 vaccine or a placebo. The V call is TRBV7-2, the J call TRBJ2-7; tentatively, D is TRBD1 (6 bases). The CDR3 DNA follows: TGTGCCAGCAGCCATACAGGGCGCCCCTACGAGCAGTACTTC. Translation: CASSHTGRPYEQYF. The full variable domain, its missing parts supplied by reference TRBV7-2 and TRBJ2-7, is GAGVSQSPSNKVTEKGKDVELRCDPISGHTALYWYRQSLGQGLEFLIYFQGNSAPDKSGLPSDRFSAERTGGSVSTLTIQRTQQEDSAVYLCASSHTGRPYEQYFGPGTRLTVT.